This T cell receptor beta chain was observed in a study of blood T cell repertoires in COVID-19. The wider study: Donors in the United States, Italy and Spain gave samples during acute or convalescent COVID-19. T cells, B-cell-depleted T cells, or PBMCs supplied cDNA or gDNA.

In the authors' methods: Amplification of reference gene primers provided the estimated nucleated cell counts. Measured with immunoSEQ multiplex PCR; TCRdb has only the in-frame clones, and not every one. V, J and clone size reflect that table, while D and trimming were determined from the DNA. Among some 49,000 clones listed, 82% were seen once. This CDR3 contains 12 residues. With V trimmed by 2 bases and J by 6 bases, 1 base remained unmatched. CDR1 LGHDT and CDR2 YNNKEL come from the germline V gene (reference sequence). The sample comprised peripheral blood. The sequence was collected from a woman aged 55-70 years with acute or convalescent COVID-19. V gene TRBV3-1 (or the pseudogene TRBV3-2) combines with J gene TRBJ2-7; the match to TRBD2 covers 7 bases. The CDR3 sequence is CASSQWGGEQYF. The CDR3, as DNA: TGTGCCAGCAGCCAATGGGGGGGCGAGCAGTACTTC.